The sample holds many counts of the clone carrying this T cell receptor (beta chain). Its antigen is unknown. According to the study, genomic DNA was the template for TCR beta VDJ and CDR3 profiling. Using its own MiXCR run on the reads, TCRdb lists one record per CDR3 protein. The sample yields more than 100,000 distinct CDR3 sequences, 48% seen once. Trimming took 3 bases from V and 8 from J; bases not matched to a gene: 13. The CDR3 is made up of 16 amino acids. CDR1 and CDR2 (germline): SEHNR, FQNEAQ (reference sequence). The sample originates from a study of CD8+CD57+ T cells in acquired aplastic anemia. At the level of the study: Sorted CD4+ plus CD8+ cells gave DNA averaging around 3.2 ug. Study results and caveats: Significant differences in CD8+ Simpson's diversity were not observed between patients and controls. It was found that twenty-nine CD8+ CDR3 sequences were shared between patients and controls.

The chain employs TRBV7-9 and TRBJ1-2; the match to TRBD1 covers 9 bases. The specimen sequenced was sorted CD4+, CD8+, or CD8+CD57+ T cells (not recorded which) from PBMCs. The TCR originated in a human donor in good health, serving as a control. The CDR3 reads CASSLGQGPPEGGYTF. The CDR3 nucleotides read TGTGCCAGCAGCTTGGGACAGGGACCGCCCGAGGGGGGCTACACCTTC.